This T cell receptor beta chain comes out of a study of shared clonotypes between healthy human individuals (dated by TCRdb to the early 2020s). Context from the whole study: The cohort comprised a couple of women and a few men aged 18 to 49 years. Per donor, three plates each were used for CD4 naive and CD4 memory, two for CD8 naive, and one for CD8 memory. Blood TCR repertoires of roughly 5 healthy adults were deeply sequenced to estimate repertoire size and the extent of clonotype sharing between individuals. To increase sequencing depth and limit assay-specific biases, TCR repertoire library preparation and sequencing were carried out by different laboratories using diverse techniques. Each donor's leukapheresis produced roughly between roughly 0.85 and 9 billion PBMCs. Results the study describes overall, beyond this receptor: Incomplete sequencing was indicated by rarefaction of sorted-subset datasets, despite the large sequencing depth. Sharing across several donors was observed for around 5% of naive CD4, 3% to 3.5% of naive CD8, 2% to 2.5% of memory CD4, and less than 0.45% of memory CD8 clonotypes. Higher generation probabilities were observed for clonotypes shared by all four sorted-subset donors than for non-shared clonotypes. Pairwise subsampling indicated that sequencing depth was expected to affect the degree of clonotype sharing among donors. Naive subsets generally had larger estimated clonotype richness than memory subsets. The genetic and exposure-history diversity represented was limited by the small number of donors. Sampling was restricted to blood, and TCR repertoires in tissue are likely to differ from TCR repertoires in blood.

TCR CDR3 regions were amplified from genomic DNA by multiplex PCR using the deep immunoSEQ assay. Extracted genomic DNA from each cell subset was spread evenly across all wells of several immunoSEQ 96-well plates, with each plate serving as a replicate. For sorted subsets, approximately 200 ng of genomic DNA, equivalent to tens of thousands of T cell genomes, went into each replicate PCR. The purified libraries were quantified using a Qubit 3.0 fluorometer, sized with a Bioanalyzer 2100, and then quantified again using the KAPA Library Quantification kit. Every immunoSEQ 96-well plate was sequenced on a dedicated single-read 150-cycle Illumina NextSeq 550 flow cell. In the paper's pipeline: Because only junctional sequences without quality scores were contained in the immunoSEQ output, filtering matching that applied to full-length reads could not be performed. Sequences were annotated with PyIR, a Python wrapper for IgBLAST v1.9, using IMGT germline references to assign V/J genes and CDR3. Any read was removed if the V/J assignment was weak (E-value above 1e-6), the CDR3 was missing, or the read contained stop codons, out-of-frame junctions, or ambiguous translated residues. V3J clonotypes were defined by identical inferred V gene, J gene, and CDR3 amino acid sequence. Percentage overlap between repertoires was calculated by dividing the number of shared unique clonotypes by the size of the smaller repertoire. Repertoire richness was assessed with RTK rarefaction, the Chao1 estimator, and Recon v2.1 estimates of unobserved clonotypes. Generation probabilities were computed with OLGA for all TCRbeta clonotypes obtained by the gDNA method from several donors. What TCRdb holds here is the immuneACCESS table cut down to in-frame rearrangements. Part of the clones is not present; checked against another copy, under half of the missing clones reflect an unresolved V gene, and the others are unexplained. The V and J calls and the clone size are those of that table, but D and trimming were determined from the DNA. Present in this sample are almost 750,000 clones, over 55% of which were seen just once. More than 1.5% of the sample belongs to the ten largest clones.

The donors were healthy, HIV-negative adults who had no recently reported acute infections or vaccinations. Every donor was a Caucasian adult living in Nashville, Tennessee, USA. CD4+ T cells were enriched through magnetic negative selection, after which naive cells were positively selected on CD45RA and the remaining negative fraction served as the memory subset. Blood was collected by leukapheresis, and PBMCs were isolated by Ficoll-Histopaque density gradient centrifugation and then cryopreserved in liquid nitrogen vapor phase. Purity and quantity of every magnetically sorted T cell population were checked by analytical flow cytometry. From each sorted fraction, genomic DNA was isolated and quantified by UV absorbance on a Nanodrop 2000c. The CDR3 holds 11 amino acids from the cysteine to the phenylalanine. Kept here is only the CDR3 DNA, which spans 33 bases and is read in frame from base 1. V and J lose 4 bases and 2 bases, and a span of 3 bases separates them. The germline V gene encodes CDR1 MDHEN and CDR2 SYDVKM.

Points on this clone: There is no known antigen for this receptor. The record has no base qualities; no much larger clone is one base away. At the DNA level, this CDR3 is encoded by other sequences in the same sample as well.

The rearrangement combines TRBV28 with TRBJ2-7; the D gene remains uncertain. The sequence was collected from a woman in her twenties or thirties in good health. Material for sequencing was memory CD4+ T cells sorted from blood. In light of the paper, this sample's cell subset or site label describes: CD45RA-negative fraction. The DNA sequence is as follows: TGTGCCAGCAGTTCTGCCTACGAGCAGTACTTC. Translation gives CASSSAYEQYF.